The rows below give T cell receptor beta chains drawn from one sample of a study of OX40 agonist ivuxolimab in advanced cancers. TCRdb keeps only in-frame clones here, not all; method: immunoSEQ multiplex PCR. The table has some 100,000 clones, 85% to 90% seen once; the top ten hold around 0.76%. The sample here was CD4+ or CD8+ T cells sorted from blood, taken in a trial of the OX40 agonist ivuxolimab. The receptors shown here come from an adult with an advanced solid tumor such as melanoma, head and neck, liver or kidney cancer. CDR3s include the opening cysteine and the closing phenylalanine or tryptophan. D genes are given only for firm matches. Clone size appears in some rows only: once, few, many, or a class for an expanded clone.

TGTGCCAGCAGCCAACACTCCGGGACAGCGAACACTGAAGCTTTCTTT,CASSQHSGTANTEAFF,.,TRBV14,TRBJ1-1,TRBD1
TGTGCCAGCAGAAGGGAACCGGCGGGCGAGCAGTACTTC,CASRREPAGEQYF,once,TRBV11-3,TRBJ2-7,.
TGCGCCAGCAGCTTGGACGGACGGAGTCTAGAGACCCAGTACTTC,CASSLDGRSLETQYF,once,TRBV5-1,TRBJ2-5,.
TGTGCCTGGAGTGTACCGGGGGCTCTACCACGGGGAAACACCATATATTTT,CAWSVPGALPRGNTIYF,.,TRBV30,TRBJ1-3,.
TGCGCCAGCAGCCAAGGTAGTCCAGCGGGGGGCACAGATACGCAGTATTTT,CASSQGSPAGGTDTQYF,.,TRBV4-3,TRBJ2-3,TRBD2
TGCGCCAGCAGTGCCTCAGGGCTGGGGGCCAACGTCCTGACTTTC,CASSASGLGANVLTF,few,TRBV10-2,TRBJ2-6,.
TGTGCCAGCAGCTTAGTGGGCCCTTACGGGGCTTTCTTT,CASSLVGPYGAFF,.,TRBV7-2,TRBJ1-1,.
TGTGCCAGCTCACGACTCCGGGACAGGCTCTCCCTCTACGAGCAGTACTTC,CASSRLRDRLSLYEQYF,.,TRBV18,TRBJ2-7,TRBD1
TGTGCCAGCAGCTTGGTGGGAAGGTCCTACGAGCAGTACTTC,CASSLVGRSYEQYF,.,TRBV5-7,TRBJ2-7,.
TGTGCCAGCTCCCCCGGGACAGGAAAAGATACGCAGTATTTT,CASSPGTGKDTQYF,.,TRBV18,TRBJ2-3,TRBD1
TGCGCCAGCAGCTCCTCCGCGGGGCCCTCCTACAATGAGCAGTTCTTC,CASSSSAGPSYNEQFF,.,TRBV5-1,TRBJ2-1,.
TGTGCCTGGAGTGCAGGGTCTACCTACGAGCAGTACTTC,CAWSAGSTYEQYF,.,TRBV30,TRBJ2-7,.
TGTGCCAGTAGTACAGGGGCTGGGTCTGGCTACACCTTC,CASSTGAGSGYTF,.,TRBV19,TRBJ1-2,.
TGTGCCAGCAGCCGGACCCGTAGGCATGAGCAGTTCTTC,CASSRTRRHEQFF,once,TRBV7-2,TRBJ2-1,.
TGTGCCACCAGCAGAGCGGACAGGGACGATGAGCAGTTCTTC,CATSRADRDDEQFF,.,TRBV15,TRBJ2-1,TRBD1
TGTGCCAGCAGCTTCACAGGGGATGGGAAGCAGTACTTC,CASSFTGDGKQYF,.,TRBV5-6,TRBJ2-7,TRBD1
TGTGCCAGCAGTTACTCGGGGGAGAGCTACGAGCAGTACTTC,CASSYSGESYEQYF,.,TRBV6-5,TRBJ2-7,.
TGTGCCAGCAGTTACTCGGGGGGGCATAATTCACCCCTCCACTTT,CASSYSGGHNSPLHF,once,TRBV6-6,TRBJ1-6,.
TGCGCCAGCAGCTTGGGAGTACAGAGCTATGGCTACACCTTC,CASSLGVQSYGYTF,.,TRBV5-1,TRBJ1-2,.
TGTGCCAGCAGCTTAAGTCGGGACAGGGGAACAGATACGCAGTATTTT,CASSLSRDRGTDTQYF,.,TRBV7-2,TRBJ2-3,TRBD1